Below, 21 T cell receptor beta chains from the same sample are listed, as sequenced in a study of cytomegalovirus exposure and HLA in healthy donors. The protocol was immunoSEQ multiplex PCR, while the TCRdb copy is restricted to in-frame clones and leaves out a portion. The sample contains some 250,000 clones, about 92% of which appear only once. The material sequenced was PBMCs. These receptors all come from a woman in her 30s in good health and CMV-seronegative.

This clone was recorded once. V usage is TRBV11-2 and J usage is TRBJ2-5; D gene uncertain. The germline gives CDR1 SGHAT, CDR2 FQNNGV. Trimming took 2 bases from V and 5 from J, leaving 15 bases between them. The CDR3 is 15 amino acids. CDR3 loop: CASSLNLDGRETQYF. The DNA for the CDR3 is TGTGCCAGCAGCTTAAATTTGGACGGGCGGGAGACCCAGTACTTC.

The CDR3 nucleotides read TGTGCCAGCAGAGGGGACAGCTACGAGCAGTACTTC. The encoded protein is CASRGDSYEQYF. This chain links TRBV2 with TRBJ2-7, with 7 bases matching TRBD1. This CDR3 is 12 amino acids long. J lost 3 bases, V lost 6 bases, and 2 bases had no gene match. The V gene's germline CDR1 is SNHLY and CDR2 FYNNEI.

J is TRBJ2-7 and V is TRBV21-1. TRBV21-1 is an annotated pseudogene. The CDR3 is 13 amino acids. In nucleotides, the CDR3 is TGTGCCAGCAGCACCCAGACCCGCTACGAGCAGTACTTC. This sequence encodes CASSTQTRYEQYF.

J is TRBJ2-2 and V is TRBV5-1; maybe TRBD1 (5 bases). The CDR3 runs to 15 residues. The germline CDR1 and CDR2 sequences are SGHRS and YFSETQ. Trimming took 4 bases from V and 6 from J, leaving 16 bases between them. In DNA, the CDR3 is TGCGCCAGCAGCAAATGGACAACGGCGTCCGGGGAGCTGTTTTTT. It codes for CASSKWTTASGELFF.

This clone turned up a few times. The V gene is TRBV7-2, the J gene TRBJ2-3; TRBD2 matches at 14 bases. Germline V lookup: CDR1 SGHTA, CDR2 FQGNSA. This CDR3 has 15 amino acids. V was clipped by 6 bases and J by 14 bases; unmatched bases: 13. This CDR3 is CASSSLGTSGSIPYF. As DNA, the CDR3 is TGTGCCAGCAGTTCCCTCGGGACTAGCGGGAGCATACCGTATTTT.

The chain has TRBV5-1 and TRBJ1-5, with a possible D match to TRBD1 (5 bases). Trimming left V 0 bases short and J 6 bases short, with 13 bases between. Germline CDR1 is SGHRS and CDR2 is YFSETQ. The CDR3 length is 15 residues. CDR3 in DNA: TGCGCCAGCAGCTTGGACGGGGGTAAGGGTCAGCCCCAGCATTTT. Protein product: CASSLDGGKGQPQHF.

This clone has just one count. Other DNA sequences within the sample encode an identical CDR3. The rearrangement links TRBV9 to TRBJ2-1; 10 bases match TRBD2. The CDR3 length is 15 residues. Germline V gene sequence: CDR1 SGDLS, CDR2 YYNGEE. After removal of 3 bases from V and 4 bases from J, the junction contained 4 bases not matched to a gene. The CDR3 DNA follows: TGTGCCAGCAGCGCACCGGGACTAGCGTACAATGAGCAGTTCTTC. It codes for CASSAPGLAYNEQFF.

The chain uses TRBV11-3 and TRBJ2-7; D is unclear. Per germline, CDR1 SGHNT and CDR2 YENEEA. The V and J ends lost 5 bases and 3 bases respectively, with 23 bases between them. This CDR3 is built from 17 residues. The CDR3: CASSPGPGSGADYEQYF. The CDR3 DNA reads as TGTGCCAGCAGCCCGGGCCCTGGCTCAGGCGCCGACTACGAGCAGTACTTC.

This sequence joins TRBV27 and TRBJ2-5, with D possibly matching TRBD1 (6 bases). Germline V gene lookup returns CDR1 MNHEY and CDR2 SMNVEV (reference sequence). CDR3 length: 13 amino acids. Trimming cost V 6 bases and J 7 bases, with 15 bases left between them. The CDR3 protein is CASSQDGGRTQYF. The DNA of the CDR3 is TGTGCCAGCAGCCAGGATGGGGGCAGGACCCAGTACTTC.

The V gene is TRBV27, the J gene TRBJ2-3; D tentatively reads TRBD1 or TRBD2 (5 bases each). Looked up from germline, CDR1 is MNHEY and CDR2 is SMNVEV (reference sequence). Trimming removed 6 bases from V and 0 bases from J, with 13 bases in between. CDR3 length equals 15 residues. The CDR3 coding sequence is TGTGCCAGCAGGCCTCCGGGACCAAGCACAGATACGCAGTATTTT. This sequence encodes CASRPPGPSTDTQYF.

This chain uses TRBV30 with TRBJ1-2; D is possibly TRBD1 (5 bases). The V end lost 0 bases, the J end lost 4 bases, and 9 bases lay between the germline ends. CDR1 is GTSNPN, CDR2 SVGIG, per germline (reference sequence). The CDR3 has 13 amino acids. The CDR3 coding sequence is TGTGCCTGGAGTGTAGGGACGACCTATGGCTACACCTTC. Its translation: CAWSVGTTYGYTF.

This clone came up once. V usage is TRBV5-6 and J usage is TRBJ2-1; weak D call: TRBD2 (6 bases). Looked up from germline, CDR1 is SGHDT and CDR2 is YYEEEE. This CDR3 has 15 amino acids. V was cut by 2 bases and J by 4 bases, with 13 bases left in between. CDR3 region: CASSFFGSPYNEQFF. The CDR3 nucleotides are TGTGCCAGCAGCTTTTTCGGGAGCCCATACAATGAGCAGTTCTTC.

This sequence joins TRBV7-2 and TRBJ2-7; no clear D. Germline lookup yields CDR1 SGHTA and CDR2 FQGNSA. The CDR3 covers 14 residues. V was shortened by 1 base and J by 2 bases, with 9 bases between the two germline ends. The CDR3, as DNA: TGTGCCAGCAGCTTAGTCGGGCCCCCCTACGAGCAGTACTTC. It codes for CASSLVGPPYEQYF.

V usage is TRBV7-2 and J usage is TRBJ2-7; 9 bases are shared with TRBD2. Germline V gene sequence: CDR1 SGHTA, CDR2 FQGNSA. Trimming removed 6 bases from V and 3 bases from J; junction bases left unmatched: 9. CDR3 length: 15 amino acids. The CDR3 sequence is CASSYSSGIIYEQYF. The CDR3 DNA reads TGTGCCAGCAGTTACTCTAGCGGGATCATCTACGAGCAGTACTTC. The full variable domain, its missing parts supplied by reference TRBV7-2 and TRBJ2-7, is GAGVSQSPSNKVTEKGKDVELRCDPISGHTALYWYRQSLGQGLEFLIYFQGNSAPDKSGLPSDRFSAERTGGSVSTLTIQRTQQEDSAVYLCASSYSSGIIYEQYFGPGTRLTVT.

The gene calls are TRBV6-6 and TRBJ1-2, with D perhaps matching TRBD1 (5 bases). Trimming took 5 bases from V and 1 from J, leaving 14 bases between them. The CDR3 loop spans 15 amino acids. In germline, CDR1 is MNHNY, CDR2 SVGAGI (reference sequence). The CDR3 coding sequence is TGTGCCAGCAGTAGAGGGGCCCGGGGTAACTATGGCTACACCTTC. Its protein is CASSRGARGNYGYTF.

The CDR3 region has the DNA TGCGCCAGCAGCTTGGACAGGGGCACTGAAGCTTTCTTT. This sequence encodes CASSLDRGTEAFF. The chain links TRBV5-1 to TRBJ1-1; 7 positions match TRBD1. The CDR3 spans 13 residues. The V gene's germline CDR1 is SGHRS and CDR2 YFSETQ. Trimming cost V 0 bases and J 4 bases; bases outside gene matches: 0. Using reference TRBV5-1 and TRBJ1-1 for the parts outside the CDR3, the full variable domain is KAGVTQTPRYLIKTRGQQVTLSCSPISGHRSVSWYQQTPGQGLQFLFEYFSETQRNKGNFPGRFSGRQFSNSRSEMNVSTLELGDSALYLCASSLDRGTEAFFGQGTRLTVV.

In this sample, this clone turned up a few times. The CDR3 region is CASSLGTGANYGYTF. CDR3 DNA: TGTGCCAGCAGCTTAGGGACGGGGGCTAACTATGGCTACACCTTC. This chain joins TRBV11-3 and TRBJ1-2, with D maybe TRBD1 (5 bases). There are 15 residues in the CDR3. The V gene's germline CDR1 is SGHNT and CDR2 YENEEA. V was pared by 1 base and J by 0 bases, with 9 bases between.

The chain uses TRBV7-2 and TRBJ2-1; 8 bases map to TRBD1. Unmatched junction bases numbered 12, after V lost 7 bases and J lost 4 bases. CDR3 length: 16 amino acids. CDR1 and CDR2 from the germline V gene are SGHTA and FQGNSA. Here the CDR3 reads CASTSRTGNEYNEQFF. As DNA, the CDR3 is TGTGCCAGCACCTCCCGGACAGGGAACGAATACAATGAGCAGTTCTTC.

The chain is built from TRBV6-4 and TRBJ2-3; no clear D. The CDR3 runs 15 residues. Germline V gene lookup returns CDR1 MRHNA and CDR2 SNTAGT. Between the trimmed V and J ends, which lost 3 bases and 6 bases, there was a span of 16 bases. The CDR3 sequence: CASSEDTSRVDTQYF. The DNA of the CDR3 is TGTGCCAGCAGTGAAGACACCTCAAGGGTGGATACGCAGTATTTT.

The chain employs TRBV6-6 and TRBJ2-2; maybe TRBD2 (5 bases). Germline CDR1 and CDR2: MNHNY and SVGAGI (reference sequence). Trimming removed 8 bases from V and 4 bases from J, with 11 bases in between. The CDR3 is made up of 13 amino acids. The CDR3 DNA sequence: TGTGCCAGCGAGCACGCGGGCACCGGGGAGCTGTTTTTT. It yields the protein CASEHAGTGELFF.

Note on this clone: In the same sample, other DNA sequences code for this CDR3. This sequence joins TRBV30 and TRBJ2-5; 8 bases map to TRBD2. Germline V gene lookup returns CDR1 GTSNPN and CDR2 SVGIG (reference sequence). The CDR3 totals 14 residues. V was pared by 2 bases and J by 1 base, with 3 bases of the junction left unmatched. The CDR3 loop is CAWSTLAVQETQYF. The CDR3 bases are TGTGCCTGGAGTACACTAGCGGTCCAAGAGACCCAGTACTTC.